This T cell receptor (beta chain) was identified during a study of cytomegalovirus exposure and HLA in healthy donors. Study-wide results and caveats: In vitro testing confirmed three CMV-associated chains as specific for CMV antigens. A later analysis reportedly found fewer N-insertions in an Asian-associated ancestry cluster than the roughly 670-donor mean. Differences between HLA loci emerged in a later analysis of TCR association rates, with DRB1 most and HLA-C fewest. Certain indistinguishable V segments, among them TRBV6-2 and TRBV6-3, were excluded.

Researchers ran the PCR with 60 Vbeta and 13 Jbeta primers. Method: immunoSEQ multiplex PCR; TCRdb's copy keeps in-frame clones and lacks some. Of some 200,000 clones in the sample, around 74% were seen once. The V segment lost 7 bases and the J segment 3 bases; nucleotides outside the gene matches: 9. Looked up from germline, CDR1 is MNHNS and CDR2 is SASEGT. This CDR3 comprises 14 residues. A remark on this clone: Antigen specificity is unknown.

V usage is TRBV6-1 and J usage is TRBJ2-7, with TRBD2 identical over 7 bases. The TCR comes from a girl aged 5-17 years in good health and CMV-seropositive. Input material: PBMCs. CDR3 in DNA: TGTGCCAGCACCACTAGCGATCCGAGCTACGAGCAGTACTTC. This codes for CASTTSDPSYEQYF.